The clone carrying this TCR beta chain has a handful of counts. Its target is not known. Other DNA sequences within the sample encode an identical CDR3. These data belong to a study of T cell responses to AZD1222 COVID-19 vaccine. Study-wide findings and caveats: Baseline seropositivity occurred in only 5 to 7 AZD1222 recipients. Without day 14 samples, only post-peak T cell repertoires were studied. Across the whole spike, CD4 TCRs peaked at regions 160-218 and 743-854.

CDR3 length: 11 amino acids. Deletions cut 2 bases from V and 2 bases from J, with 1 base between. Germline V lookup: CDR1 SGHRS, CDR2 YFSETQ. Data came from immunoSEQ multiplex PCR; TCRdb stores just in-frame clones and leaves some out. In the table there are approximately 170,000 clones, roughly nine tenths of which are singletons. The chain is built from TRBV5-1 and TRBJ2-5; D call uncertain. The origin of this receptor is an adult who received the AZD1222 COVID-19 vaccine. Sequencing used peripheral blood, obtained 28 days after the second AZD1222 dose. The CDR3 nucleotides read TGCGCCAGCAGCTTACAAGAGACCCAGTACTTC. Encoded protein: CASSLQETQYF.